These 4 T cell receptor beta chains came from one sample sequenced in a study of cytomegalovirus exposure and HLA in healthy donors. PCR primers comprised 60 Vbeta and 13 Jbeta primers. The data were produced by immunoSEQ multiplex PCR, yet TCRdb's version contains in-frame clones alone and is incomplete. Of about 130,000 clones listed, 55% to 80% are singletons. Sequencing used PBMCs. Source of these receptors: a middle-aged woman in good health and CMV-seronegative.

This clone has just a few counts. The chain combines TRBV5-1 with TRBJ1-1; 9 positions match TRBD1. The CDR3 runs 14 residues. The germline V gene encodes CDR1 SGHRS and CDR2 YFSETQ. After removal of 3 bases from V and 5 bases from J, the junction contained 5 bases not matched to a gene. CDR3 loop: CASSWGQGETEAFF. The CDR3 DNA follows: TGCGCCAGCAGCTGGGGACAGGGTGAAACTGAAGCTTTCTTT.

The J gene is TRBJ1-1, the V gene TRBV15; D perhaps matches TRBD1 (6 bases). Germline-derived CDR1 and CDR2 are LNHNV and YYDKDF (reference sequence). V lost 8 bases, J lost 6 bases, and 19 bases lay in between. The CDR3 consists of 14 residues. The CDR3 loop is CATWRGGVGAEAFF. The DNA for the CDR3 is TGTGCCACCTGGAGAGGGGGGGTCGGCGCTGAAGCTTTCTTT.

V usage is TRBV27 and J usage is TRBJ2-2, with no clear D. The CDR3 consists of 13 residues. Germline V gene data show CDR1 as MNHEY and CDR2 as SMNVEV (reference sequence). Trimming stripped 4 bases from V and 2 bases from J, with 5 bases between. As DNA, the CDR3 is TGTGCCAGCAGTTCCCTCAACACCGGGGAGCTGTTTTTT. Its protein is CASSSLNTGELFF.

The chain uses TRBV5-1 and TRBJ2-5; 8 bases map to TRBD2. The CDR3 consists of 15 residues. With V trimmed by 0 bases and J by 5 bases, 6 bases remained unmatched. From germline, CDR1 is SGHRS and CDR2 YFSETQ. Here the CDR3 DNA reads TGCGCCAGCAGCTTGGATTCGGGGGGGCAGGAGACCCAGTACTTC. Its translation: CASSLDSGGQETQYF.